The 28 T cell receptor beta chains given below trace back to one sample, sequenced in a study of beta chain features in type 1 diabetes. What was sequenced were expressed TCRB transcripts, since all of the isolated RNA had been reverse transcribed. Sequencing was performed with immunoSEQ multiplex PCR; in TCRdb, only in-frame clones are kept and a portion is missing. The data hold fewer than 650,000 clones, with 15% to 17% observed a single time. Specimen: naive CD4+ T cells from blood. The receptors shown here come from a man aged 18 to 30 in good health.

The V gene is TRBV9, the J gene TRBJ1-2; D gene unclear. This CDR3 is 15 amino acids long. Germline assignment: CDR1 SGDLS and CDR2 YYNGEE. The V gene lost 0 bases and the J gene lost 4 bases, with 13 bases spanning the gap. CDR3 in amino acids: CASSVDPRRSYGYTF. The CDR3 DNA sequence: TGTGCCAGCAGCGTAGACCCCCGCCGGAGCTATGGCTACACCTTC.

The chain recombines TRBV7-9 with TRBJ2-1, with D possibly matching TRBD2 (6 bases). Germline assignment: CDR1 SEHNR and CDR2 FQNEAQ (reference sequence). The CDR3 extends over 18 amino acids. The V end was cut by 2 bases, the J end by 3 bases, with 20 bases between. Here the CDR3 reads CASSLFPWRRGLYNEQFF. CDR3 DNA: TGTGCCAGCAGCTTATTTCCCTGGCGGAGGGGTCTCTACAATGAGCAGTTCTTC.

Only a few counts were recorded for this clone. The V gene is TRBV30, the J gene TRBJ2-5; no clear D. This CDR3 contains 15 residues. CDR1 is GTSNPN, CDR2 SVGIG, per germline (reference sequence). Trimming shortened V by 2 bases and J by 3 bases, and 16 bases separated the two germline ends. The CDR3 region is CAWSQSGVLEETQYF. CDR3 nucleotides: TGTGCCTGGAGTCAGTCAGGAGTTTTAGAAGAGACCCAGTACTTC.

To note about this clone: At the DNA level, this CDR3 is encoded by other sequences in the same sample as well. The CDR3 DNA is TGCAGTGCTAGAGAAGAAGCTTTCTTT. Encoded protein: CSAREEAFF. V usage is TRBV20-1 and J usage is TRBJ1-1; no definite D call. The CDR3 has 9 amino acids. The ends were cut back, 0 bases at V and 8 bases at J, with 1 base in the middle. The germline CDR1 and CDR2 sequences are DFQATT and SNEGSKA (reference sequence).

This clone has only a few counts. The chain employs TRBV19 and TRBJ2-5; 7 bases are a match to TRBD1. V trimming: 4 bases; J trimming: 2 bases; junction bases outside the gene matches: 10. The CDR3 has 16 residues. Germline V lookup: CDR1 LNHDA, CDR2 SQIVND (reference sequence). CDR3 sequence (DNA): TGTGCCAGTAGTACCCGGACAGGAGGCTTTCAAGAGACCCAGTACTTC. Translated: CASSTRTGGFQETQYF.

CDR3 loop: CASSVGLAGVVEQYF. The CDR3 nucleotides are TGTGCCAGCAGCGTAGGGCTAGCGGGAGTCGTGGAGCAGTACTTC. This chain joins TRBV7-6 and TRBJ2-7, with 10 bases lining up with TRBD2. Germline CDR1 and CDR2: SGHVS and FNYEAQ. Trimming at V came to 5 bases and at J to 7 bases, leaving 11 bases not matched to a gene. CDR3 size: 15 residues.

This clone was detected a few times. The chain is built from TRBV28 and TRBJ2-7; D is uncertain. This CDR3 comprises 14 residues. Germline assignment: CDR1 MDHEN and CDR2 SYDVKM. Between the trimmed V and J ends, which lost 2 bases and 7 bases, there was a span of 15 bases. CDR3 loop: CASSLGRSRREQYF. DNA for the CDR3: TGTGCCAGCAGTTTAGGCAGGTCCCGGCGGGAGCAGTACTTC. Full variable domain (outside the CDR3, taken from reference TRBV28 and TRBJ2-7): DVKVTQSSRYLVKRTGEKVFLECVQDMDHENMFWYRQDPGLGLRLIYFSYDVKMKEKGDIPEGYSVSREKKERFSLILESASTNQTSMYLCASSLGRSRREQYFGPGTRLTVT.

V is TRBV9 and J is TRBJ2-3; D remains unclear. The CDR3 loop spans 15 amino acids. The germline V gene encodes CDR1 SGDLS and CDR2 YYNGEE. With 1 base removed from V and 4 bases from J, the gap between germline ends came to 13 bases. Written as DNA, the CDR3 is TGTGCCAGCAGCGTAACTCCGAGTCGGGCAGATACGCAGTATTTT. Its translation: CASSVTPSRADTQYF.

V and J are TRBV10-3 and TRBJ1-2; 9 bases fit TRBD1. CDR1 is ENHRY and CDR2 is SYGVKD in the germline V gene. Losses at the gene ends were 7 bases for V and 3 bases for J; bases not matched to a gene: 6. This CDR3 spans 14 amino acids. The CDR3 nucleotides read TGTGCCATCAAAGGACAGGGGTCCGACTATGGCTACACCTTC. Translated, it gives CAIKGQGSDYGYTF.

CDR3 protein: CASSLVISGMNEQFF. CDR3 sequence (DNA): TGTGCCAGCAGCTTGGTTATTAGCGGGATGAATGAGCAGTTCTTC. The chain has TRBV5-4 and TRBJ2-1; 8 bases agree with TRBD2. CDR3 length: 15 residues. Germline assignment: CDR1 SGHNT and CDR2 YYREEE (reference sequence). Trimming cost V 0 bases and J 7 bases; bases outside gene matches: 6.

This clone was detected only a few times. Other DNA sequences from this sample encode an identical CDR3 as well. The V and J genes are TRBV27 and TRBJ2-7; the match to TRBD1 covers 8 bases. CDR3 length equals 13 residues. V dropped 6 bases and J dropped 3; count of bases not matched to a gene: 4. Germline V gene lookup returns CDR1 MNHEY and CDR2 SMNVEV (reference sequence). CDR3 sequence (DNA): TGTGCCAGCAGCCGCACAGGGGGCTACGAGCAGTACTTC. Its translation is CASSRTGGYEQYF.

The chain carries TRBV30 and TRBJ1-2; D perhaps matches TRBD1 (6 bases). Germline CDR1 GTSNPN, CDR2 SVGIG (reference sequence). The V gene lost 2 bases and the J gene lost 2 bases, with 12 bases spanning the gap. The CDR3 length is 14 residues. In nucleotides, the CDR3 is TGTGCCTGGAGTCCCGGACAGATCAACTATGGCTACACCTTC. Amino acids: CAWSPGQINYGYTF.

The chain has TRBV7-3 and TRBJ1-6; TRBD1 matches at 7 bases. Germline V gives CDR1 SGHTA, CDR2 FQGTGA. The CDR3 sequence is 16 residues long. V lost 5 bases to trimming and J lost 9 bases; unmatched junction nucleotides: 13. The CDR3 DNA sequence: TGTGCCAGCAGCCAAGGGGGCCCTTCAAGGGGTTCACCCCTCCACTTT. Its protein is CASSQGGPSRGSPLHF.

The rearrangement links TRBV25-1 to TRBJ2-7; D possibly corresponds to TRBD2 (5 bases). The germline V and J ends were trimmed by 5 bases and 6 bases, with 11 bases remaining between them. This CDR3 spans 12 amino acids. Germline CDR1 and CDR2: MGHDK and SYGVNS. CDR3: CASSRGSVEQYF. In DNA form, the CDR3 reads TGTGCCAGCAGTCGGGGATCCGTCGAGCAGTACTTC.

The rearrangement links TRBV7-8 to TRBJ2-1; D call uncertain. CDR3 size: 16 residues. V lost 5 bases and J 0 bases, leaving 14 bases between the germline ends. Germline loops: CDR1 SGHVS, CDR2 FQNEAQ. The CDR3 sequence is CASSHRFIASYNEQFF. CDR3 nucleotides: TGTGCCAGCAGCCACCGCTTTATAGCCTCCTACAATGAGCAGTTCTTC.

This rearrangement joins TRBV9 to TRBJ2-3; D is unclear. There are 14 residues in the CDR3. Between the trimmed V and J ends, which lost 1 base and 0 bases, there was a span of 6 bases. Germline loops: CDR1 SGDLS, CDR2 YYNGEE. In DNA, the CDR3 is TGTGCCAGCAGCGTACGATCTAGCACAGATACGCAGTATTTT. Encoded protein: CASSVRSSTDTQYF.

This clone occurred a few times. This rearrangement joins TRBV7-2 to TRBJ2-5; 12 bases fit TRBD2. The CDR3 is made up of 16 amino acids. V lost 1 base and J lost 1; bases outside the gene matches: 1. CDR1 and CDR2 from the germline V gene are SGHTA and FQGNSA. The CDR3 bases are TGTGCCAGCAGCTTAGAACTAGCGGGGGGCCAAGAGACCCAGTACTTC. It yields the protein CASSLELAGGQETQYF.

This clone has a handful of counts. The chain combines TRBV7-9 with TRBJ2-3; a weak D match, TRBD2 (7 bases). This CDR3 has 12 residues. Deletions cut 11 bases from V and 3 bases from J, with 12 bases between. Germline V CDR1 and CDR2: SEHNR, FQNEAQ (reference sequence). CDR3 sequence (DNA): TGTGCCGGGGGGCGGGAGACAGATACGCAGTATTTT. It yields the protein CAGGRETDTQYF.

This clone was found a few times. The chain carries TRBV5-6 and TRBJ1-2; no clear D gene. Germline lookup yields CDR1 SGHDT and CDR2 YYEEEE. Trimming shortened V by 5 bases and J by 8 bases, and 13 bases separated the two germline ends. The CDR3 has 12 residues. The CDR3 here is CASRTFVRGYTF. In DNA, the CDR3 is TGTGCCAGCAGAACTTTCGTGAGGGGCTACACCTTC.

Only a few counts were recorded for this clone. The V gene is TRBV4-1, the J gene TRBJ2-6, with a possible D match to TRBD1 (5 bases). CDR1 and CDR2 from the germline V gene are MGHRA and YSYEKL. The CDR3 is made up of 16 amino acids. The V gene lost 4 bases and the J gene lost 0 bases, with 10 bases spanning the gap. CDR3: CASSRLQVSGANVLTF. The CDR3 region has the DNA TGCGCCAGCAGCCGCCTACAGGTCTCTGGGGCCAACGTCCTGACTTTC.

CDR3 in DNA: TGCACCAGCAGCCACCGAGCGGCTAGCACAGATACGCAGTATTTT. Protein product: CTSSHRAASTDTQYF. V usage is TRBV1 and J usage is TRBJ2-3; whether TRBD2, the table's D call, matches the DNA was not checked. TRBV1 is a pseudogene locus. There are 15 residues in the CDR3.

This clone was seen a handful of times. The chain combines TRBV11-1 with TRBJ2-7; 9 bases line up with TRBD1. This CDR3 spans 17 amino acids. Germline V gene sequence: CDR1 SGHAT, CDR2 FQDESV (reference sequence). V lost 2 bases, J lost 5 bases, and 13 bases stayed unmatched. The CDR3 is CASSLRSSGQGKNEQYF. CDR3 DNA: TGTGCCAGCAGCTTAAGATCAAGCGGACAGGGGAAGAACGAGCAGTACTTC. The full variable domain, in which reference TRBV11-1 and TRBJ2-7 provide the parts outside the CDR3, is EAEVAQSPRYKITEKSQAVAFWCDPISGHATLYWYRQILGQGPELLVQFQDESVVDDSQLPKDRFSAERLKGVDSTLKIQPAELGDSAMYLCASSLRSSGQGKNEQYFGPGTRLTVT.

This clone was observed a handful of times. For the CDR3, the DNA is TGCGCCAGCAGCTTCGGCAGGGGGCTTGAGACCCAGTACTTC. It translates to CASSFGRGLETQYF. J is TRBJ2-5 and V is TRBV5-1; 8 bases fit TRBD1. Per germline, CDR1 SGHRS and CDR2 YFSETQ. This CDR3 has 14 residues. V lost 2 bases and J lost 5; bases outside the gene matches: 5.

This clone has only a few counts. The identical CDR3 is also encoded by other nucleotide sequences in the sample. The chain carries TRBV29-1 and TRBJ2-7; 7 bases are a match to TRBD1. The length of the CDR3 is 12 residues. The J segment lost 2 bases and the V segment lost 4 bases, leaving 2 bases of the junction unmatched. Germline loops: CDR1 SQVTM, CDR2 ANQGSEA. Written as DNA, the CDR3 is TGCAGCGTTGGGGACAGAACCTACGAGCAGTACTTC. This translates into CSVGDRTYEQYF.

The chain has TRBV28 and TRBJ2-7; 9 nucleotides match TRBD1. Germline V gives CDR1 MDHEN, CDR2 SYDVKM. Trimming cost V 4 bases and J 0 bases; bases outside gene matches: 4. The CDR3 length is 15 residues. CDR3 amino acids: CASSYRDRVSYEQYF. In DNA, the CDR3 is TGTGCCAGCAGTTATCGGGACAGGGTCTCCTACGAGCAGTACTTC.

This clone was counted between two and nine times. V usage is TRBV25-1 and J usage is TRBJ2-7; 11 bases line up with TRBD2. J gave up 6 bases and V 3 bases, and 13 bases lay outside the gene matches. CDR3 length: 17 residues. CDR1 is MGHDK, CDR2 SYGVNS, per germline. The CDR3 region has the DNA TGTGCCAGCAGTGAGAGTGGTAGAACTAGCGGGAGTTCCGAGCAGTACTTC. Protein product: CASSESGRTSGSSEQYF.

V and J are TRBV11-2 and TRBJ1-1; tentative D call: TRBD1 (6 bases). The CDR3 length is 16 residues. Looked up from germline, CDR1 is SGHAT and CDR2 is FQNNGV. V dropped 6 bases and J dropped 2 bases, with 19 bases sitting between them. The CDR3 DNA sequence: TGTGCCAGCAGGCACGACAGGAACTACATCAACACTGAAGCTTTCTTT. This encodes CASRHDRNYINTEAFF.

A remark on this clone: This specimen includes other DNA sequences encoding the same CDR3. The chain's CDR3 is CASSPEGYGYTF. The CDR3 nucleotides read TGTGCCAGCTCACCAGAGGGCTATGGCTACACCTTC. The chain joins TRBV18 to TRBJ1-2; D remains unclear. Per germline, CDR1 KGHSH and CDR2 LQKENI. This CDR3 has 12 amino acids. V was trimmed by 2 bases and J by 4 bases, leaving 5 bases between them.